This is a list of T cell receptor beta chains from one sample in a study of T cell responses to AZD1222 COVID-19 vaccine. Assay used: immunoSEQ multiplex PCR; TCRdb lists only in-frame clones, some missing. The table lists over 90,000 clones, around 90% of them singletons. Material: peripheral blood, obtained on day 0 of AZD1222 vaccination. Every receptor here comes from an adult in good health. Each CDR3 is given with its conserved first and last residue. The order of the fields is J gene, clone size, D gene, V gene, CDR3 protein, CDR3 DNA. D genes are given only for firm matches. The size of a clone is reported for some rows only, either as once, few or many, or as a class for expanded clones.

J gene: TRBJ1-2
clone size: .
D gene: .
V gene: TRBV7-9
CDR3 protein: CASSFDRIGYTF
CDR3 DNA: TGTGCCAGCAGCTTCGACAGGATTGGCTACACCTTC

J gene: TRBJ2-3
clone size: .
D gene: TRBD2
V gene: TRBV9
CDR3 protein: CASGSGGASTDTQYF
CDR3 DNA: TGTGCCAGTGGAAGCGGGGGGGCTAGCACAGATACGCAGTATTTT

J gene: TRBJ2-3
clone size: .
D gene: TRBD1
V gene: TRBV6-6
CDR3 protein: CASSYLDREQYF
CDR3 DNA: TGTGCCAGCAGTTACCTGGACAGGGAGCAGTATTTT

J gene: TRBJ1-1
clone size: .
D gene: .
V gene: TRBV28
CDR3 protein: CASRLQVNTEAFF
CDR3 DNA: TGTGCCAGCAGACTACAGGTGAACACTGAAGCTTTCTTT

J gene: TRBJ1-6
clone size: .
D gene: .
V gene: TRBV4-2
CDR3 protein: CASSREVVLNSPLHF
CDR3 DNA: TGTGCCAGCAGCCGAGAGGTTGTCCTAAATTCACCCCTCCACTTT

J gene: TRBJ2-1
clone size: .
D gene: .
V gene: TRBV7-6
CDR3 protein: CASVGGGEQFF
CDR3 DNA: TGTGCCAGCGTCGGGGGAGGTGAGCAGTTCTTC

J gene: TRBJ1-6
clone size: .
D gene: .
V gene: TRBV2
CDR3 protein: CASGPGAVQDSPLHF
CDR3 DNA: TGTGCCAGCGGGCCTGGGGCTGTTCAGGATTCACCCCTCCACTTT

J gene: TRBJ2-7
clone size: .
D gene: .
V gene: TRBV5-4
CDR3 protein: CASSADPRDTQPGQYF
CDR3 DNA: TGTGCCAGCAGCGCTGATCCCCGGGACACCCAACCGGGGCAGTACTTC

J gene: TRBJ1-2
clone size: .
D gene: TRBD1
V gene: TRBV6-1
CDR3 protein: CASSEMAGGGYTF
CDR3 DNA: TGTGCCAGCAGTGAAATGGCAGGGGGAGGCTACACCTTC

J gene: TRBJ1-1
clone size: .
D gene: TRBD1
V gene: TRBV29-1
CDR3 protein: CSFKKGQGARGAFF
CDR3 DNA: TGCAGCTTCAAAAAGGGACAGGGGGCGCGGGGAGCTTTCTTT

J gene: TRBJ2-1
clone size: .
D gene: .
V gene: TRBV7-9
CDR3 protein: CASSFAGSHNEQFF
CDR3 DNA: TGTGCCAGCAGCTTTGCTGGGTCCCACAATGAGCAGTTCTTC

J gene: TRBJ2-1
clone size: few
D gene: TRBD1
V gene: TRBV12-5
CDR3 protein: CASGPGTDNNEQFF
CDR3 DNA: TGTGCTAGTGGTCCTGGGACAGATAACAATGAGCAGTTCTTC

J gene: TRBJ1-1
clone size: once
D gene: .
V gene: TRBV19
CDR3 protein: CASRTLSSGNTEAFF
CDR3 DNA: TGTGCCAGTAGGACCCTCTCCTCAGGGAACACTGAAGCTTTCTTT

J gene: TRBJ1-1
clone size: once
D gene: .
V gene: TRBV5-6
CDR3 protein: CASSLYMGRTEAFF
CDR3 DNA: TGTGCCAGCAGCTTGTACATGGGGCGCACTGAAGCTTTCTTT

J gene: TRBJ1-1
clone size: .
D gene: .
V gene: TRBV6-1
CDR3 protein: CASSEAPTGNTEAFF
CDR3 DNA: TGTGCCAGCAGTGAAGCGCCAACAGGGAACACTGAAGCTTTCTTT

J gene: TRBJ2-3
clone size: .
D gene: TRBD2
V gene: TRBV9
CDR3 protein: CASSVAGGADTQYF
CDR3 DNA: TGTGCCAGCAGCGTAGCGGGGGGGGCAGATACGCAGTATTTT

J gene: TRBJ1-1
clone size: .
D gene: .
V gene: TRBV4-1
CDR3 protein: CASSPPLVNTEAFF
CDR3 DNA: TGCGCCAGCAGCCCACCTCTAGTGAACACTGAAGCTTTCTTT